The rows below give T cell receptor beta chains drawn from one sample of a study of human T cells and chemical hapten exposure. MiXCR, run by TCRdb on the RACE reads, gives a single entry per CDR3 protein. Altogether about 140,000 distinct CDR3 sequences are present, about an eighth being singletons, with the ten largest covering 1.2% to 1.5%. The sample consisted of whole blood, taken in connection with sensitization to the hapten diphenylcyclopropenone (DPC). The origin of the receptors is a woman aged 45-65 years with alopecia areata. Some clones in this sample may be carry-over from other donors' samples. CDR3s include the opening cysteine and the closing phenylalanine or tryptophan. The order of the fields is clone size, D gene, V gene, J gene, CDR3 DNA, CDR3 protein. A D gene is named only where the DNA matches it firmly. A clone size is listed for some rows: how often the clone was seen (once, few, many), or a class if it is expanded.

>-|-|TRBV19|TRBJ1-5
TGTGCCAGTAGGTCGATGGGCGGGGGCAATCAGCCCCAGCATTTT
CASRSMGGGNQPQHF
>many|-|TRBV9|TRBJ2-5
TGTGCCAGCAGCGTCCGGGCCGAACAGGGAGGGCAAGAGACCCAGTACTTC
CASSVRAEQGGQETQYF
>many|-|TRBV19|TRBJ2-5
TGTGCCAGTAGTAAGGCCCTTGCAGCGGCAGGGGAGACCCAGTACTTC
CASSKALAAAGETQYF
>many|-|TRBV27|TRBJ1-5
TGTGCCAGCAGTTTAATAGGGGGTGATCAGCCCCAGCATTTT
CASSLIGGDQPQHF
>many|TRBD1|TRBV29-1|TRBJ2-1
TGCAGCGTTGGGGGACAGTACAATGAGCAGTTCTTC
CSVGGQYNEQFF
>-|TRBD2|TRBV7-9|TRBJ2-3
TGTGCCAGCAGCCCGGGGACTAGCGGGGAACAATTCACAGATACGCAGTATTTT
CASSPGTSGEQFTDTQYF
>-|-|TRBV29-1|TRBJ2-1
TGCAGCGTTTGGGACGACCGGGAGTTCTTC
CSVWDDREFF
>-|-|TRBV7-2|TRBJ2-7
TGTGCCAGCAGCCCGGGGAGCACCGAGCAGTACTTC
CASSPGSTEQYF
>few|TRBD2|TRBV27|TRBJ2-3
TGTGCCAGCAGTTTAGTGTACGGGAGGCGAAAGATGGGTGCAGATACGCAGTATTTT
CASSLVYGRRKMGADTQYF
>-|TRBD2|TRBV28|TRBJ2-7
TGTGCCAGCATCGCCGGGACTAGCGGGAGTACGCAGTACTTC
CASIAGTSGSTQYF
>-|TRBD2|TRBV28|TRBJ2-7
TGTGCCAGCAGGCAAGCGGGGAGGCGGTCGGGGGAGCAGTACTTC
CASRQAGRRSGEQYF
>-|TRBD2|TRBV11-3|TRBJ2-7
TGTGCCAGCAGCTTAGCGGGAGGTTTCCCCGGCGAGCAGTACTTC
CASSLAGGFPGEQYF
>-|TRBD2|TRBV20-1|TRBJ2-1
TGCAGTGCTATTAGCGGGAGGAACTACAATGAGCAGTCCTTC
CSAISGRNYNEQSF
>-|-|TRBV20-1|TRBJ1-3
TGCAGTGCTCTTACAGGGTCCGGAAACACCATATATTTT
CSALTGSGNTIYF
>many|TRBD2|TRBV29-1|TRBJ2-7
TGCAGCGTTGAGCGCCCGGGACTAGCAGGCTACGAGCAGTACTTC
CSVERPGLAGYEQYF
>-|TRBD2|TRBV2|TRBJ2-1
TGTGCCAGCAGTGAAAATTGGGGACTAGCGGGATTTAATGAGCAGTTCTTC
CASSENWGLAGFNEQFF
>many|-|TRBV7-2|TRBJ1-2
TGTGCCAGCAGCCTCCCTGGTGGGATCAACTATGGCTACACCTTC
CASSLPGGINYGYTF
>many|-|TRBV7-2|TRBJ1-2
TGTGCCAGCAGCTTAGACGGGGCGCCCTATGGCTACACCTTC
CASSLDGAPYGYTF
>-|-|TRBV7-2|TRBJ2-3
TGTGCCAGCAGCTTAGGGGGAGATCATGATACGCAGTATTTT
CASSLGGDHDTQYF
>-|TRBD2|TRBV6-6|TRBJ2-1
TGTGCCAGCAGTAACGTAGCGGGAGGGCCCTACAATGAGCAGTTCTTC
CASSNVAGGPYNEQFF
>-|TRBD2|TRBV3-1|TRBJ2-5
TGTGCCAGCAGCCAAGGTGTATTGGCGGGAGGATGGACCCAGTACTTC
CASSQGVLAGGWTQYF
>-|TRBD1|TRBV6-5|TRBJ1-6
TGTGCCAGCAGACTGGACAGGGATTTTAGTTCACCCCTCCACTTT
CASRLDRDFSSPLHF
>-|-|TRBV20-1|TRBJ1-2
TGCAGTGCTAGAGATCTTAAGGACGGCTCCCTCTATGGCTACACCTTC
CSARDLKDGSLYGYTF
>-|-|TRBV29-1|TRBJ1-5
TGCAGCGTTGATTTTCGCGACAGGCTCAATCAGCCCCAGCATTTT
CSVDFRDRLNQPQHF
>few|-|TRBV27|TRBJ1-2
TGTGCCAGCAGTTTAGCTGGAATGAACGGCTATGGCTACACCTTC
CASSLAGMNGYGYTF
>many|-|TRBV6-1|TRBJ1-1
TGTGCCAGCAGTGACCCAGGGAGAAACACTGAAGCTTTCTTT
CASSDPGRNTEAFF
>-|TRBD1|TRBV23-1|TRBJ2-6
TGCGCCAGCAGTCATGAACAGGGGGTTGCCCAGGCCAACGTCCTGACTTTC
CASSHEQGVAQANVLTF
>many|-|TRBV24-1|TRBJ2-2
TGTGCCACCAGTGTCAATTCCCTCACCGGGGAGCTGTTTTTT
CATSVNSLTGELFF
>-|-|TRBV18|TRBJ2-5
TGTGCCAGCTCACCGGGACGGATGCAAGAGACCCAGTACTTC
CASSPGRMQETQYF
>many|TRBD1|TRBV27|TRBJ1-5
TGTGCCAGCAGTCCGGGGACAGGGCGAAATCAGCCCCAGCATTTT
CASSPGTGRNQPQHF
>few|-|TRBV4-1|TRBJ2-6
TGCGCCAGCAGCCAAGACAGGGTCCCCGGGGCCAACGTCCTGACTTTC
CASSQDRVPGANVLTF
>many|-|TRBV29-1|TRBJ1-2
TGCAGCGTTGAAGATCCCCAGGCAAGAACAAGCTATGGCTACACCTTC
CSVEDPQARTSYGYTF
>-|-|TRBV29-1|TRBJ1-1
TGCAGCGTTGAACGTCCAGACTGGGGATCAGCTTTCTTT
CSVERPDWGSAFF
>-|-|TRBV5-5|TRBJ2-1
TGTGTCAGCAGCTTGGTTGGGTCCTCCTACAATGAGCAGTTCTTC
CVSSLVGSSYNEQFF
>-|-|TRBV5-1|TRBJ2-5
TGCGCCAGCAGCGCTGAGCGGGTATCCTCCCAAGAGACCCAGTACTTC
CASSAERVSSQETQYF
>many|-|TRBV5-1|TRBJ2-3
TGCGCCAGCAGCTCCCCGGACAAACGCACAGATACGCAGTATTTT
CASSSPDKRTDTQYF
>few|TRBD1|TRBV7-9|TRBJ1-1
TGTGCCAGCAGCTTAGAAGGGACAGTGAACACTGAAGCTTTCTTT
CASSLEGTVNTEAFF
>-|TRBD1|TRBV6-1|TRBJ2-1
TGTGCCAGCAGTGTGGACAGGGGGTATATTTTTGAGCAGTTCTTC
CASSVDRGYIFEQFF
>-|-|TRBV20-1|TRBJ2-1
TGCAGTGCTAGAGATTGGGGGAATGAGCAGTTCTTC
CSARDWGNEQFF
>-|-|TRBV7-9|TRBJ2-2
TGTGCCAGCAGCTCCTCGAGGACGGACGGGGAGCTGTTTTTT
CASSSSRTDGELFF
>few|-|TRBV29-1|TRBJ2-5
TGCAGCGTTGCCGAGGGACTTCGAGAGACCCAGTACTTC
CSVAEGLRETQYF
>-|-|TRBV2|TRBJ2-3
TGTGCCACCAACCTGGACATGGGGCAGTATTTT
CATNLDMGQYF
>many|TRBD2|TRBV4-2|TRBJ2-1
TGTGCCAGCAGCCGTGGGACTAGCGGATACAATGAGCAGTTCTTC
CASSRGTSGYNEQFF
>few|-|TRBV24-1|TRBJ2-7
TGTGCCACCAGTGAGAGTAGGGGAGAGCCCTACGAGCAGTACTTC
CATSESRGEPYEQYF
>-|-|TRBV7-6|TRBJ2-7
TGTGCCAGCAGCGCAGAAGTGAGTTACGAGCAGTACTTC
CASSAEVSYEQYF
>many|-|TRBV12-3/TRBV12-4|TRBJ2-2
TGTGCCAGCAGTCGCCGGGACACTTACACCGGGGAGCTGTTTTTT
CASSRRDTYTGELFF
>few|TRBD2|TRBV11-2|TRBJ2-1
TGTGCCAGCAGCACCGCAGCGGGAGGCGCCTACAATGAGCAGTTCTTC
CASSTAAGGAYNEQFF
>many|TRBD2|TRBV6-1|TRBJ2-1
TGTGCCAGCAGTGAATACGCGGGAGGGCCCTACAATGAGCAGTTCTTC
CASSEYAGGPYNEQFF
>-|TRBD1|TRBV27|TRBJ2-3
TGTGCCAGCAGTTTTCGGCTCCGGGACAGTGAGGGAGATACGCAGTATTTT
CASSFRLRDSEGDTQYF
>-|TRBD1|TRBV4-2|TRBJ1-3
TGTGCCAGCAGCCAAGAGGAGGGGGCGAAAGGAAACACCATATATTTT
CASSQEEGAKGNTIYF
>few|-|TRBV2|TRBJ1-5
TGTGCCAGCAGTGAAGGCCGTAGCAGGCGGAATCAGCCCCAGCATTTT
CASSEGRSRRNQPQHF
>-|-|TRBV29-1|TRBJ2-5
TGCAGCGGAACAGGGAATAGACAAGAGACCCAGTACTTC
CSGTGNRQETQYF
>-|-|TRBV6-6|TRBJ2-4
TGTGCCAGCGTATCAGCCAAAAACATTCAGTACTTC
CASVSAKNIQYF
>-|TRBD1|TRBV10-3|TRBJ2-7
TGTGCCATCAGTGACGTCGACAGGGGCTCCTACGAGCAGTACTTC
CAISDVDRGSYEQYF
>-|-|TRBV5-8|TRBJ2-3
TGTGCCAGCAGGGGGTATTCAGATACGCAGTATTTT
CASRGYSDTQYF
>-|-|TRBV5-4|TRBJ2-3
TGTGCCAGCAGCCCACGGGGACCTAGCACAGATACGCAGTATTTT
CASSPRGPSTDTQYF
>many|TRBD2|TRBV19|TRBJ2-1
TGTGCCAGTAGTATAGGGACTAGCTCTTCCTACAATGAGCAGTTCTTC
CASSIGTSSSYNEQFF